This entry describes one T cell receptor (beta chain). Its antigen remains unidentified. Base quality data are lacking; no much larger clone is found one base away. The germline V gene sets CDR1 to SGHTA and CDR2 to FQGNSA. V is shortened by 0 bases, J by 0 bases, and the region joining them spans 5 bases. The CDR3 runs 14 residues from the cysteine to the phenylalanine. The kept DNA is CDR3 alone, 42 bases in frame from the first base. The source of the sample is a study of CD4 T cells in relation to SARS-CoV-2 and coronaviruses (dated by TCRdb to about 2021). For the wider study: In the ViraFEST assay, PBMCs were cultured with antigen for 9 to 10 days, after which TCR beta CDR3s were sequenced to identify clonal expansions specific to the antigen. Across all 12 patients in the full convalescent cohort, ages ranged from roughly 20 to 80 years, with a median of 38. Among the roughly twelve convalescent patients, 8 males and 4 females were included, and two of the subjects were Hispanic. Shared crossreactive spike epitopes were mapped to their HLA restriction using patient-derived lymphoblastoid cell lines. At the level of individual TCR clonotypes, the study measured memory CD4+ T cell crossreactivity between SARS-CoV-2 spike protein and common cold coronavirus spike proteins. The Adaptive Biotechnologies TCR-sequencing kit was used for samples from a few pre-COVID donors and for the naive versus memory experiments, whereas the other data were Illumina-based. A different TCR-beta assay, based on Illumina, was used to sequence expansion assays from other donors in the study.

Overall study outcomes, separate from this receptor: In roughly two thirds of donors, memory CD4+ clonotypes turned up that crossrecognized SARS-CoV-2 and at least one common cold coronavirus spike. Naive versus memory sequencing indicated that memory recall responses, rather than primary responses primed during culture, are detected by the assay. The study was constrained by small numbers of patients and of tested TCRs. No donor contributed both pre-pandemic and post-infection samples, which limited tracing the source of pre-existing responses. Crossreactivity analysis was centred on spike protein, so crossreactivity against other viral proteins was not assessed. Crossreactive clones showed significantly weaker SARS-CoV-2-driven expansion than monoreactive clones, consistent with antigenic imprinting.

Survey-level immunoSEQ TCR-beta sequencing was performed on DNA from CEF-cultured naive and memory CD4+ T cells. As for the authors' bioinformatics: Preprocessing removed nonproductive sequences and CDR3s not starting with C, not ending with F or W, or shorter than 7 amino acids. Antigen-specific clonotypes were called with the MANAFEST web app, based on expansion relative to reference and other culture wells. To be counted as positive, a clone had to show significant expansion compared with the reference culture, at an FDR below 0.05, in 2 of 3 replicate wells. To be called positive, a clone also had to show significant expansion compared with every other tandem well and an odds ratio greater than 5. Cultured and uncultured naive and memory CD4+ repertoires were searched for previously identified spike- and CEF-reactive CDR3s. After three terminal residues were trimmed from each end, CDR3 homology was quantified as pairwise Levenshtein distance using the stringdist R package. TCRdb mirrors the immuneACCESS table, restricted to in-frame sequences. Some clones are absent from its copies; in checked studies, under half trace to an unresolved V gene, and the reason for the others is unknown. D and trimming come from the DNA, and the V and J calls and clone size come from that table. The sample table records 35,000 to 45,000 clones; about 80% of these occur just once. The ten top clones hold 5.5% to 7% of the sample.

Naive and memory CD4+ T cells were separated from cryopreserved PBMCs through CD4 enrichment, which was followed by EasySep naive CD4+ T cell enrichment. For approximately 11 days, 85,000 to 100,000 sorted naive or memory CD4+ T cells were cultured together with CEF peptides and T cell-depleted PBMCs at a 1:1 ratio. In general, every peptide culture condition was set up in three replicate wells. Ficoll-Paque PLUS gradient centrifugation was used to isolate PBMCs from leukapheresis product or whole blood. PBMCs were either cryopreserved at -140°C or used fresh in the expansion assay. The QIAamp Micro DNA Kit was used to extract genomic DNA from the CD4+ T cells.

The receptor comes from an adult with COVID-19. Sample: naive CD4+ T cells from PBMCs, cultured in vitro. The sample's cell subset or site label, in plain terms: naive CD4+ T cells isolated by negative enrichment. The chain couples TRBV7-2 to TRBJ1-1; no D gene is confidently identified. Here is the DNA: TGTGCCAGCAGCTTAGCAGGTTTGAACACTGAAGCTTTCTTT. The translation is CASSLAGLNTEAFF.